Shown below are 21 T cell receptor beta chains from a single sample sequenced in a study of neurological immune-mediated disorders. TCRdb re-called the 5' RACE reads with MiXCR, one entry per CDR3 protein. The repertoire holds fewer than 25,000 distinct CDR3 sequences, with roughly a tenth as singletons. Source material: PBMCs. The receptors shown here come from an older woman with HTLV-1-associated myelopathy (HAM/TSP).

This clonotype has at least ten counts. The genes are TRBV10-3 and TRBJ1-1; D uncertain. The CDR3 extends over 13 amino acids. V shed 5 bases and J shed 2 bases, with 9 bases lying between them. Germline CDR1 reads ENHRY; CDR2 reads SYGVKD. CDR3 sequence reads: CAISIRDNTEAFF. The CDR3 DNA reads as TGTGCCATCAGTATCCGGGATAACACTGAAGCTTTCTTT.

This clonotype was observed at least ten times. This chain uses TRBV6-5 with TRBJ1-5; D gene uncertain. Deletions cut 0 bases from V and 8 bases from J, with 14 bases between. Germline loops: CDR1 MNHEY, CDR2 SVGAGI. The CDR3 extends over 15 amino acids. CDR3 sequence reads: CASSYSAKYPKPQHF. The CDR3 DNA sequence: TGTGCCAGCAGTTACTCGGCCAAATATCCAAAGCCCCAGCATTTT.

This clonotype occurred many times. The chain is built from TRBV2 and TRBJ2-1, with a tentative D call TRBD2 (5 bases). This CDR3 comprises 12 residues. The germline gives CDR1 SNHLY, CDR2 FYNNEI. The V end lost 10 bases, the J end lost 8 bases, and 15 bases lay between the germline ends. The CDR3, as DNA: TGTGCCATTTTACTGGACGGGGATGAGCAGTTCTTC. Its translation is CAILLDGDEQFF.

Regarding this clonotype: The DNA is omitted, as the CDR3 cannot be located on it reliably, and the CDR3 follows TCRdb's listing. The genes are TRBV11-1 and TRBJ2-7; TRBD1 is the table's D call and was not checked against the DNA. CDR1 is SGHAT and CDR2 is FQDESV in the germline V gene (reference sequence). The CDR3 is 23 residues long, counting both termini. This CDR3 reads CASSFYICSAGALRTGDTYEQYF.

The V call is TRBV6-5, the J call TRBJ1-4; no firm D call. This CDR3 is built from 16 residues. V was clipped by 4 bases and J by 7 bases, with 19 bases between them. From germline, CDR1 is MNHEY and CDR2 SVGAGI. In DNA form, the CDR3 reads TGTGCCAGCAGTTCTCCCGTGAACCCGGGAAGTGAAAAACTGTTTTTT. This sequence encodes CASSSPVNPGSEKLFF.

This clonotype is labeled medium-sized. The chain employs TRBV4-2 and TRBJ2-7, with D perhaps assigned TRBD1 or TRBD2 (6 bases each). The V and J ends lost 3 bases and 2 bases respectively, with 11 bases between them. The CDR3 length is 14 residues. Germline CDR1 reads LGHNA; CDR2 reads YNFKEQ. The CDR3 region has the DNA TGTGCCAGCAGCCATGGCGGGGACACCTACGAGCAGTACTTC. Its translation is CASSHGGDTYEQYF.

This clonotype was seen a few times. The chain recombines TRBV20-1 with TRBJ2-1; TRBD2 aligns across 8 bases. V was pared by 2 bases and J by 5 bases, with 32 bases of the junction left unmatched. CDR3 length: 23 residues. Germline CDR1 reads DFQATT; CDR2 reads SNEGSKA (reference sequence). CDR3 region: CSARTVALGIGGGQTSSDNEQFF. The CDR3 DNA sequence: TGCAGTGCTAGAACCGTGGCCCTTGGTATAGGCGGGGGGCAAACAAGCAGTGACAATGAGCAGTTCTTC.

The table lists this clonotype with many counts. This chain uses TRBV10-3 with TRBJ2-3, with D perhaps matching TRBD2 (6 bases). This CDR3 has 14 residues. The germline V gene encodes CDR1 ENHRY and CDR2 SYGVKD. V lost 1 base to trimming and J lost 5 bases, with 10 bases between them. In DNA, the CDR3 is TGTGCCATCAGTGAGTGGATGGGGGGAGATACGCAGTATTTT. It yields the protein CAISEWMGGDTQYF.

This clonotype was detected ten times or more. This chain connects TRBV3-1 to TRBJ2-1; TRBD2 aligns across 12 bases. V dropped 4 bases and J dropped 2; count of bases not matched to a gene: 6. CDR3 length: 17 residues. CDR1 is LGHDT, CDR2 YNNKEL, per germline (reference sequence). This CDR3 reads CASSPLASGGAYNEQFF. The CDR3, as DNA: TGTGCCAGCAGCCCCCTGGCTAGCGGGGGGGCCTACAATGAGCAGTTCTTC.

This chain uses TRBV20-1 with TRBJ2-7, with a possible D match to TRBD2 (6 bases). The V end was cut by 7 bases, the J end by 0 bases, with 16 bases between. The CDR3 extends over 14 amino acids. CDR1 and CDR2 from the germline V gene are DFQATT and SNEGSKA (reference sequence). CDR3 DNA: TGCAGTGTTAGTACGGGACTCGACTCCTACGAGCAGTACTTC. Translating gives CSVSTGLDSYEQYF.

In its sample, this clonotype was seen many times. The gene calls are TRBV6-1 and TRBJ2-7, with TRBD2 matching over 10 bases. Germline V gene sequence: CDR1 MNHNS, CDR2 SASEGT. The junction had 4 bases not matched to a gene; V was cut back by 6 bases and J by 5 bases. CDR3 size: 13 residues. The CDR3 loop is CASRLAGRDEQYF. The CDR3 nucleotides read TGTGCCAGCAGACTAGCGGGACGGGACGAGCAGTACTTC.

This clonotype was observed at least ten times. The chain carries TRBV27 and TRBJ2-3; 9 bases match TRBD1. This CDR3 is built from 17 residues. Germline CDR1 reads MNHEY; CDR2 reads SMNVEV (reference sequence). Losses at the gene ends were 2 bases for V and 7 bases for J; bases not matched to a gene: 13. The CDR3 sequence is CASSLTFPGTGLHTQYF. Written as DNA, the CDR3 is TGTGCCAGCAGTTTAACCTTTCCCGGGACAGGGTTGCATACGCAGTATTTT.

In its sample, this clonotype was seen many times. V is TRBV10-3 and J is TRBJ2-3, with D possibly TRBD2 on 7 matching bases. Germline CDR1 is ENHRY and CDR2 is SYGVKD. V was pared by 10 bases and J by 4 bases, with 24 bases between. CDR3 size: 16 residues. CDR3 sequence: CATGERNSGGPDTQYF. The CDR3 coding sequence is TGTGCCACCGGAGAGAGGAACTCGGGGGGCCCAGATACGCAGTATTTT.

The table lists this clonotype with many counts. This chain uses TRBV7-9 with TRBJ1-4, with D unclear. V shed 0 bases and J shed 8 bases, with 13 bases lying between them. CDR1 and CDR2 from the germline V gene are SEHNR and FQNEAQ (reference sequence). The CDR3 is made up of 15 amino acids. The CDR3 bases are TGTGCCAGCAGCTTAGCGCGCGGATTAAAAGAAAAACTGTTTTTT. It codes for CASSLARGLKEKLFF. Together with reference TRBV7-9 and TRBJ1-4, the CDR3 gives the full variable domain: DTGVSQNPRHKITKRGQNVTFRCDPISEHNRLYWYRQTLGQGPEFLTYFQNEAQLEKSRLLSDRFSAERPKGSFSTLEIQRTEQGDSAMYLCASSLARGLKEKLFFGSGTQLSVL.

This clonotype appeared many times. The chain recombines TRBV5-1 with TRBJ2-3; D gene ambiguous. The CDR3 spans 16 residues. Trimming shortened V by 4 bases and J by 0 bases, and 15 bases separated the two germline ends. Germline CDR1 SGHRS, CDR2 YFSETQ. In DNA, the CDR3 is TGCGCCAGCAGCGTAGACCGATCCGATAGCACAGATACGCAGTATTTT. Its translation: CASSVDRSDSTDTQYF.

The sample holds many counts of this clonotype. This sequence joins TRBV20-1 and TRBJ2-7; the D gene is possibly TRBD2 (5 bases). CDR3 length equals 17 residues. V was trimmed by 3 bases and J by 0 bases, leaving 21 bases between them. CDR1 DFQATT and CDR2 SNEGSKA come from the germline V gene (reference sequence). The DNA of the CDR3 is TGCAGTGCTAGCCCTTCTCCCCGGGGTCCGTTCTCCTACGAGCAGTACTTC. Translation gives CSASPSPRGPFSYEQYF.

This clonotype was recorded at least ten times. The genes are TRBV20-1 and TRBJ1-4, with D tentatively TRBD1 (6 bases). The ends were cut back, 6 bases at V and 4 bases at J, with 18 bases in the middle. Germline V gene data show CDR1 as DFQATT and CDR2 as SNEGSKA (reference sequence). This CDR3 has 15 amino acids. CDR3 DNA: TGCAGTGCAACCGACCGGGGGGCAATTAATGAAAAACTGTTTTTT. This gives the protein CSATDRGAINEKLFF.

This clonotype was picked up many times. The V gene is TRBV6-5, the J gene TRBJ1-3; no definite D call. Looked up from germline, CDR1 is MNHEY and CDR2 is SVGAGI. V was clipped by 7 bases and J by 0 bases, with 13 bases between them. The CDR3 is made up of 15 amino acids. The CDR3 sequence: CASMRFASSGNTIYF. In nucleotides, the CDR3 is TGTGCCAGCATGCGGTTCGCCTCCTCTGGAAACACCATATATTTT.

This clonotype was recorded many times. CDR3 residues: CAHRYLAGGGSDTQYF. DNA of the CDR3: TGTGCCCACCGCTACTTAGCGGGGGGGGGTTCAGATACGCAGTATTTT. The genes are TRBV30 and TRBJ2-3; TRBD2 aligns across 11 bases. The CDR3 length is 16 residues. The germline CDR1 and CDR2 sequences are GTSNPN and SVGIG (reference sequence). The V segment lost 8 bases and the J segment 4 bases; nucleotides outside the gene matches: 14. The whole variable domain, filled in from reference TRBV30 and TRBJ2-3, reads SQTIHQWPATLVQPVGSPLSLECTVEGTSNPNLYWYRQAAGRGLQLLFYSVGIGQISSEVPQNLSASRPQDRQFILSSKKLLLSDSGFYLCAHRYLAGGGSDTQYFGPGTRLTVL.

Many counts were recorded for this clonotype. J is TRBJ1-2 and V is TRBV5-1; 9 bases agree with TRBD1. V was pared by 3 bases and J by 1 base, with 7 bases of the junction left unmatched. Germline V CDR1 and CDR2: SGHRS, YFSETQ. The CDR3 runs to 16 residues. The CDR3: CASSSGQGIFNYGYTF. The CDR3, as DNA: TGCGCCAGCAGCTCGGGACAGGGAATATTTAACTATGGCTACACCTTC.

This clonotype was counted many times. The chain joins TRBV4-2 to TRBJ2-1; TRBD2 agrees at 7 bases. Germline V CDR1 and CDR2: LGHNA, YNFKEQ. The CDR3 is made up of 16 amino acids. The V segment lost 0 bases and the J segment 11 bases; nucleotides outside the gene matches: 13. CDR3 sequence reads: CASSQDPSPAGGKQFF. CDR3 in DNA: TGTGCCAGCAGCCAAGATCCTTCCCCCGCCGGGGGGAAGCAGTTCTTC.